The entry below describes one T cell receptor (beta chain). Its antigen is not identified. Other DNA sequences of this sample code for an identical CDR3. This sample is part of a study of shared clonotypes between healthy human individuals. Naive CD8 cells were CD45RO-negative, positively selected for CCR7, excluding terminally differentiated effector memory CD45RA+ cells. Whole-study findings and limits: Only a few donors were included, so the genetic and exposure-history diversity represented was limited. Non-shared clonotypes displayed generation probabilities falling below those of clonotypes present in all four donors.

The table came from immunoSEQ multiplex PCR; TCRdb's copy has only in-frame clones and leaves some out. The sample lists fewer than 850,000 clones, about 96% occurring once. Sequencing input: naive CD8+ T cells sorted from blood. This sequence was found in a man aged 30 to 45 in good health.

CDR3 protein: CASSLDYEQYF. CDR3 DNA: TGTGCCAGCAGCTTAGACTACGAGCAGTACTTC. This chain links TRBV7-2 with TRBJ2-7; D is uncertain. V was cut by 1 base and J by 3 bases, with 1 base left in between. Germline V gives CDR1 SGHTA, CDR2 FQGNSA. The CDR3 is made up of 11 amino acids.